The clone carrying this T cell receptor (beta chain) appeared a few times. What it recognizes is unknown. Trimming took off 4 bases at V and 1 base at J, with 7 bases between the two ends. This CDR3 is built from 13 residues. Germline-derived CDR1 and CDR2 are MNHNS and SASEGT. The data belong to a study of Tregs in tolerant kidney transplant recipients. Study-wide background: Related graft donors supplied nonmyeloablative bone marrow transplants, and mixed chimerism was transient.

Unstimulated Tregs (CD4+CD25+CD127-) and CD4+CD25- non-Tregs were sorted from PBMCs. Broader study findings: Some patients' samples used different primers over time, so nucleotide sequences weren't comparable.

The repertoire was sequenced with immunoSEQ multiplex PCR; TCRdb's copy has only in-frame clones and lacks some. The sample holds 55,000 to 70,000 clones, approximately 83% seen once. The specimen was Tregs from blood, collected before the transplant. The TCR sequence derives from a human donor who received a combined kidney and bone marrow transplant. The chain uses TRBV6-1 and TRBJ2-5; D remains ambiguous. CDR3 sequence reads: CASSGLPQETQYF. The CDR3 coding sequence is TGTGCCAGCAGTGGACTGCCCCAAGAGACCCAGTACTTC.